The next 26 T cell receptor beta chains were all read from a single sample in a study of T cells in Graves' hyperthyroidism and ophthalmopathy. TCR beta CDR3 region amplification was performed from RNA transcripts. With the HTBI primer set, the TCR CDR3 went through a first round of RT-PCR. Each CDR3 protein gets one entry after TCRdb re-called the multiplex PCR reads with MiXCR. The table records hundreds of thousands of distinct CDR3 sequences, under 15% of them present only once. What was sequenced was blood. The receptors come from a woman under 30 with Graves' hyperthyroidism.

There are many counts of this clonotype. The J gene is TRBJ1-5, the V gene TRBV6-1, with TRBD1 as a possible D gene (5 bases). The CDR3 is made up of 16 amino acids. Germline V CDR1 and CDR2: MNHNS, SASEGT. V was clipped by 7 bases and J by 4 bases, with 20 bases between them. The CDR3, as DNA: TGTGCCAGCAACCGACAGCATCAGGTTGGGAATCAGCCCCAGCATTTT. Its translation is CASNRQHQVGNQPQHF.

This clonotype was seen ten or more times. The genes are TRBV5-5 and TRBJ1-2; D unresolved. The V end was cut by 4 bases, the J end by 5 bases, with 21 bases between. Germline V gives CDR1 SGHKS, CDR2 YYEKEE (reference sequence). The CDR3 covers 16 residues. The CDR3 region has the DNA TGTGCCAGCAGCACCACCGAACCAGGAGCGAGTTATGGCTACACCTTC. As protein: CASSTTEPGASYGYTF. Combining the CDR3 with reference TRBV5-5 and TRBJ1-2 gives the whole variable domain DAGVTQSPTHLIKTRGQQVTLRCSPISGHKSVSWYQQVLGQGPQFIFQYYEKEERGRGNFPDRFSARQFPNYSSELNVNALLLGDSALYLCASSTTEPGASYGYTFGSGTRLTVV.

The V gene is TRBV20-1, the J gene TRBJ2-7; unclear D gene. In germline, CDR1 is DFQATT, CDR2 SNEGSKA (reference sequence). CDR3 length: 12 amino acids. Trimming removed 2 bases from V and 0 bases from J, with 5 bases in between. The CDR3 DNA follows: TGCAGTGCTAGATTCGGCTCCTACGAGCAGTACTTC. Its protein is CSARFGSYEQYF.

The rearrangement links TRBV6-2 or TRBV6-3 to TRBJ2-5; TRBD2 aligns across 9 bases. V shed 2 bases, J shed 5 bases, and the junction held 9 bases outside the gene matches. The CDR3 is made up of 16 amino acids. Germline CDR1 is MNHEY and CDR2 is SVGEGT. In DNA form, the CDR3 reads TGTGCCAGCAGTTACGGGGCGGGAGGGCCCCCGGAGACCCAGTACTTC. As protein: CASSYGAGGPPETQYF.

This chain connects TRBV4-1 to TRBJ2-1; 7 bases fit TRBD1. The end of the DNA fits TRBJ2-7 better, so the J call may be wrong. The length of the CDR3 is 17 residues. CDR1 MGHRA and CDR2 YSYEKL come from the germline V gene. This CDR3 reads CASSQGVQRGPYNEQYF. The CDR3 DNA is TGCGCCAGCAGCCAAGGAGTTCAAAGGGGGCCCTACAATGAGCAGTACTTC.

About this clonotype itself: This may arise from a read error, as a much more abundant clone is one base away. Given the absence of the conserved phenylalanine or tryptophan at the CDR3 end, a read error is likely. The J gene is TRBJ2-2, the V gene TRBV28; no clear D. This CDR3 has 13 amino acids. Trimming removed 2 bases at V and 7 bases at J, with 8 bases between. Germline CDR1 and CDR2: MDHEN and SYDVKM. CDR3 bases: TGTGCCAGCAGTTTAAGGGCTGACGGGGAGCTGTTTTCT. Translation gives CASSLRADGELFS.

This clonotype was seen ten or more times. This chain joins TRBV10-3 and TRBJ2-7, with D tentatively TRBD1 or TRBD2 (5 bases each). V was clipped by 8 bases and J by 2 bases, with 10 bases between them. The germline V gene has CDR1 ENHRY and CDR2 SYGVKD. This CDR3 has 12 amino acids. This CDR3 is CAIGTDTYEQYF. The CDR3 bases are TGTGCCATCGGGACGGATACCTACGAGCAGTACTTC.

This clonotype was seen at least ten times. The chain is built from TRBV11-2 and TRBJ2-3, with 7 bases fitting TRBD1. Germline trimming cut 1 base from V and 1 base from J; bases unmatched to any gene: 2. The germline gives CDR1 SGHAT, CDR2 FQNNGV. The CDR3 runs 15 residues. CDR3 sequence: CASSLAGQGTDTQYF. The CDR3 coding sequence is TGTGCCAGCAGCTTAGCAGGACAGGGCACAGATACGCAGTATTTT.

The J gene is TRBJ1-6, the V gene TRBV3-1; no definite D call. V dropped 0 bases and J dropped 3 bases, with 9 bases sitting between them. CDR3 length equals 16 residues. Germline CDR1 and CDR2: LGHDT and YNNKEL (reference sequence). This chain's CDR3 is CASSQDQPHYNSPLHF. The CDR3 DNA sequence: TGTGCCAGCAGCCAAGATCAACCGCACTATAATTCACCCCTCCACTTT.

This clonotype was recorded at least ten times. This chain links TRBV2 with TRBJ2-7, with 10 bases lining up with TRBD1. V shed 10 bases and J 7 bases; nucleotides not matched to a gene: 7. The CDR3 sequence is 12 residues long. Looked up from germline, CDR1 is SNHLY and CDR2 is FYNNEI. The CDR3 sequence: CANRQGAGEQYF. The CDR3 nucleotides read TGTGCCAACCGACAGGGGGCAGGGGAGCAGTACTTC. Looking up the rest from reference TRBV2 and TRBJ2-7 gives the full variable domain: EPEVTQTPSHQVTQMGQEVILRCVPISNHLYFYWYRQILGQKVEFLVSFYNNEISEKSEIFDDQFSVERPDGSNFTLKIRSTKLEDSAMYFCANRQGAGEQYFGPGTRLTVT.

In this sample, this clonotype turned up many times. The rearrangement uses TRBV24-1 and TRBJ2-2; 7 bases line up with TRBD2. J lost 5 bases, V lost 4 bases, and 9 bases had no gene match. The length of the CDR3 is 16 residues. Germline V lookup: CDR1 KGHDR, CDR2 SFDVKD. CDR3 DNA: TGTGCCACCAGTGAGCCACTAGCGCGGTTTACCGGGGAGCTGTTTTTT. This codes for CATSEPLARFTGELFF.

The chain combines TRBV27 with TRBJ1-5; D might be TRBD1 (6 bases). Trimming removed 6 bases from V and 3 bases from J, with 12 bases in between. Germline V gene data show CDR1 as MNHEY and CDR2 as SMNVEV (reference sequence). The CDR3 length is 14 residues. CDR3 DNA sequence: TGTGCCAGCAGGGCAGGGGCGTTCAATCAGCCCCAGCATTTT. This codes for CASRAGAFNQPQHF.

The V gene is TRBV18, the J gene TRBJ2-3; TRBD2 is a possible D gene (6 bases). There are 16 residues in the CDR3. V was cut by 3 bases and J by 3 bases, with 16 bases left in between. Germline CDR1 is KGHSH and CDR2 is LQKENI. The CDR3 DNA reads as TGTGCCAGCTCACCCTTTATCGGCGGGACGACAGATACGCAGTATTTT. Translation gives CASSPFIGGTTDTQYF.

This clonotype was recorded a few times. The rearrangement links TRBV5-5 to TRBJ1-2; D unresolved. V lost 4 bases, J lost 7 bases, and 11 bases lay in between. Germline V CDR1 and CDR2: SGHKS, YYEKEE (reference sequence). The CDR3 length is 12 residues. The CDR3 here is CASSPAARGYTF. CDR3 nucleotides: TGTGCCAGCAGCCCGGCGGCCCGTGGCTACACCTTC.

This clonotype was recorded many times. The chain joins TRBV3-1 to TRBJ2-1, with 11 bases identical to TRBD2. The CDR3 consists of 17 residues. CDR1 and CDR2 from the germline V gene are LGHDT and YNNKEL (reference sequence). J gave up 1 base and V 2 bases, and 4 bases lay outside the gene matches. DNA of the CDR3: TGTGCCAGCAGCCAAACCCTAGCGGGGGGTTCCTACAATGAGCAGTTCTTC. Protein sequence: CASSQTLAGGSYNEQFF.

Notes on this clonotype: Being one base from a much bigger clone, this may be a read error. The chain has TRBV14 and TRBJ1-5; D gene ambiguous. The CDR3 consists of 13 residues. Germline loops: CDR1 SGHDN, CDR2 FVKESK. V lost 2 bases, J lost 3 bases, and 5 bases lay in between. The CDR3 protein is CASSQQINQPQHF. As DNA, the CDR3 is TGTGCCAGCAGCCAACAGATCAATCAGCCCCAGCATTTT.

In its sample, this clonotype was seen a few times. The chain links TRBV4-1 to TRBJ1-1, with D perhaps TRBD1 (5 bases). Germline CDR1 is MGHRA and CDR2 is YSYEKL. The CDR3 totals 16 residues. The V and J ends lost 2 bases and 2 bases respectively, with 15 bases between them. In nucleotides, the CDR3 is TGCGCCAGCAGCCAACGGGGGTCTGGAACCAACACTGAAGCTTTCTTT. It specifies CASSQRGSGTNTEAFF.

The rearrangement uses TRBV15 and TRBJ2-2, with D perhaps matching TRBD1 or TRBD2 (5 bases each). The CDR3 covers 15 residues. Germline V gene sequence: CDR1 LNHNV, CDR2 YYDKDF (reference sequence). Trimming removed 1 base at V and 6 bases at J, with 12 bases between. The CDR3 bases are TGTGCCACCAGCAGAGTTCGCCAGGGAGCCGGGGAGCTGTTTTTT. It codes for CATSRVRQGAGELFF.

For this clonotype: This may stem from a read error, because a much larger clone lies one nucleotide away. The V call is TRBV27, the J call TRBJ2-7, with D perhaps being TRBD1 or TRBD2 (5 bases each). CDR1 is MNHEY and CDR2 is SMNVEV in the germline V gene (reference sequence). Trimming cost V 8 bases and J 2 bases, with 13 bases left between them. CDR3 length: 13 residues. CDR3 sequence reads: CASGTEGTYEQYF. The DNA of the CDR3 is TGTGCCAGCGGGACCGAAGGCACCTACGAGCAGTACTTC.

This clonotype showed up many times. The genes are TRBV6-1 and TRBJ1-5, with D possibly matching TRBD1 (6 bases). Germline V gives CDR1 MNHNS, CDR2 SASEGT. The ends were cut back, 7 bases at V and 2 bases at J, with 9 bases in the middle. This CDR3 has 13 residues. The CDR3 protein is CASNYRGNQPQHF. For the CDR3, the DNA is TGTGCCAGCAATTACAGGGGCAATCAGCCCCAGCATTTT.

This clonotype was observed many times. V gene TRBV7-2 combines with J gene TRBJ2-5; no clear D gene. Germline values: CDR1 SGHTA, CDR2 FQGNSA. V was shortened by 6 bases and J by 4 bases, with 9 bases between the two germline ends. The CDR3 consists of 12 residues. CDR3 sequence (DNA): TGTGCCAGCAGTTTAATGGGAGAGACCCAGTACTTC. Amino acids: CASSLMGETQYF.

The rearrangement joins TRBV10-3 to TRBJ1-2; possible D gene TRBD1, 5 bases. In germline, CDR1 is ENHRY, CDR2 SYGVKD. The V and J ends lost 10 bases and 9 bases respectively, with 15 bases between them. This CDR3 has 11 amino acids. As DNA, the CDR3 is TGTGCCAGCATGGGGGGAGAGAGCTACACCTTC. Protein sequence: CASMGGESYTF.

This rearrangement joins TRBV20-1 to TRBJ2-2; D uncertain. CDR3 length equals 13 residues. V was cut by 0 bases and J by 7 bases, with 9 bases left in between. Germline V gene sequence: CDR1 DFQATT, CDR2 SNEGSKA (reference sequence). DNA for the CDR3: TGCAGTGCTAGAGAGATTAGAGGCGGGGAGCTGTTTTTT. It specifies CSAREIRGGELFF.

At least ten counts were recorded for this clonotype. CDR3 loop: CASSSRSGRLRADTQYF. CDR3 in DNA: TGTGCCAGCAGCTCCCGTAGCGGGAGGCTCCGGGCAGATACGCAGTATTTT. This chain joins TRBV5-8 and TRBJ2-3, with 10 bases that match TRBD2. The CDR3 is made up of 17 amino acids. CDR1 and CDR2 (germline): SGHTS, YDEGEE. Losses at the gene ends were 3 bases for V and 4 bases for J; bases not matched to a gene: 11.

This clonotype was seen only a few times. V gene TRBV12-3 or TRBV12-4 combines with J gene TRBJ1-2; D is uncertain. The V end was cut by 0 bases, the J end by 5 bases, with 10 bases between. CDR3 length: 14 amino acids. CDR3: CASSLAAVGYGYTF. CDR3 nucleotides: TGTGCCAGCAGTTTAGCGGCGGTGGGGTATGGCTACACCTTC.

The rearrangement joins TRBV12-3 or TRBV12-4 to TRBJ2-3, with 7 bases identical to TRBD1. The CDR3 loop spans 15 amino acids. With 4 bases clipped from V and 1 base from J, the junction kept 5 bases outside the gene matches. CDR3 bases: TGTGCCAGCAGTTGGACAGGTCGGGGCACAGATACGCAGTATTTT. It is translated as CASSWTGRGTDTQYF.